This T cell receptor (beta chain) derives from a study of CD8+ T cells in alopecia areata. A remark on this clone: What it binds is not known. Distinct nucleotide sequences in the sample also encode this CDR3.

Study-level points and caveats: On tofacitinib, scalp and blood still held many of the expanded lesional clones.

The V gene lost 4 bases and the J gene lost 5 bases, with 5 bases spanning the gap. The CDR3 spans 10 residues. Germline loops: CDR1 SQVTM, CDR2 ANQGSEA. The treatment denotes: oral pan-JAK inhibitor, 5-10 mg twice daily. Sequencing used cDNA as its template, made by extracting RNA and reverse transcribing it. Method: immunoSEQ multiplex PCR; TCRdb's copy keeps in-frame clones and lacks some. Among 170,000 or so clones, under 70% were seen once, and the ten largest hold 0.9% to 1%. J is TRBJ2-5 and V is TRBV29-1; no clear D. The receptor's source is a human donor with alopecia areata. Source: CD4+ T cells sorted from blood, taken at week 4, from a patient treated with tofacitinib. CDR3 coding DNA: TGCAGCGTTGGGCCTGAGACCCAGTACTTC. Translation: CSVGPETQYF.